Listed below are T cell receptor beta chains from one sample, sequenced in a study of T-cell reconstitution after alpha-beta-depleted transplantation in children. Using its own MiXCR run on the PCR reads, TCRdb lists one record per CDR3 protein. The table includes 700,000 or so distinct CDR3 sequences, roughly 14% detected once. The specimen comprised PBMCs, sampled before TCRalphabeta/CD19-depleted stem cell transplant. These TCRs come from a girl aged 2 to 9 with congenital amegakaryocytic thrombocytopenia, due to receive a stem cell transplant. Both conserved end residues are part of each CDR3. Each record gives: D gene, clone size, J gene, V gene, CDR3 DNA, CDR3 protein. D genes are given only for firm matches. Some rows mark clone size as missing; the rest say once, few, many or name a class of expanded clone.

d_gene: NA
abundance: NA
j_gene: TRBJ2-5
v_gene: TRBV7-9
CDR3nt: TGTGCCAGCAGCCTCTTTTCGGGAGTAGAAGGGACCCAGTACTTC
CDR3aa: CASSLFSGVEGTQYF

d_gene: TRBD1
abundance: many
j_gene: TRBJ1-1
v_gene: TRBV10-3
CDR3nt: TGTGCCATCAGTGGGACAGGGGGAAAGACTGAAGCTTTCTTT
CDR3aa: CAISGTGGKTEAFF

d_gene: NA
abundance: few
j_gene: TRBJ2-5
v_gene: TRBV27
CDR3nt: TGTGCCAGCAGTTGGAATGATGGAGCTCAAGAGACCCAGTACTTC
CDR3aa: CASSWNDGAQETQYF

d_gene: TRBD1
abundance: many
j_gene: TRBJ1-2
v_gene: TRBV12-3/TRBV12-4
CDR3nt: TGTGCCAGCAGTAGGGCGGGGGACAGAACTAACTATGGCTACACCTTC
CDR3aa: CASSRAGDRTNYGYTF

d_gene: TRBD2
abundance: many
j_gene: TRBJ2-3
v_gene: TRBV20-1
CDR3nt: TGCAGTGCTAGAGCCCGTCTAGCGGGAGCAGATACGCAGTATTTT
CDR3aa: CSARARLAGADTQYF

d_gene: NA
abundance: many
j_gene: TRBJ2-1
v_gene: TRBV20-1
CDR3nt: TGCAGTGCTATTTTTTCGGTTAATGAGCAGTTCTTC
CDR3aa: CSAIFSVNEQFF

d_gene: TRBD2
abundance: NA
j_gene: TRBJ2-3
v_gene: TRBV29-1
CDR3nt: TGCAGCGCTAAGGGACTAGCGGGAGGAGATACGCAGTATTTT
CDR3aa: CSAKGLAGGDTQYF

d_gene: TRBD2
abundance: few
j_gene: TRBJ2-3
v_gene: TRBV27
CDR3nt: TGTGCCAGCAGTTCCCTCCCCGGCGGGGGGGATACGCAGTATTTT
CDR3aa: CASSSLPGGGDTQYF

d_gene: NA
abundance: many
j_gene: TRBJ2-7
v_gene: TRBV5-1
CDR3nt: TGCGCCAGCAGCTTCACAGAAGCCTACGAGCAGTACTTC
CDR3aa: CASSFTEAYEQYF

d_gene: TRBD1
abundance: many
j_gene: TRBJ1-2
v_gene: TRBV7-2
CDR3nt: TGTGCCAGCAGTTTCAGGACAGGGGGGAACTATGGCTACACCTTC
CDR3aa: CASSFRTGGNYGYTF

d_gene: NA
abundance: many
j_gene: TRBJ2-5
v_gene: TRBV15
CDR3nt: TGTGCCACCAGCAGAGAGGGTTGGGAAAAGACCCAGTACTTC
CDR3aa: CATSREGWEKTQYF

d_gene: TRBD1
abundance: many
j_gene: TRBJ1-2
v_gene: TRBV6-1
CDR3nt: TGTGCCAGCAGGACAACAGGGGGCCCTTATGGCTACACCTTC
CDR3aa: CASRTTGGPYGYTF

d_gene: NA
abundance: NA
j_gene: TRBJ2-1
v_gene: TRBV28
CDR3nt: TGTGCCAGCAAAACGGCGGGACCCAGATACAATGAGCAGTTCTTC
CDR3aa: CASKTAGPRYNEQFF

d_gene: TRBD2
abundance: many
j_gene: TRBJ2-5
v_gene: TRBV5-6
CDR3nt: TGTGCCAGCAGCTTGGCTAGCGGGAGCAGAGAGACCCAGTACTTC
CDR3aa: CASSLASGSRETQYF

d_gene: NA
abundance: many
j_gene: TRBJ1-2
v_gene: TRBV29-1
CDR3nt: TGCAGCGCTCTACTAACACAGGGAAATTATGGCTACACCTTC
CDR3aa: CSALLTQGNYGYTF

d_gene: TRBD1
abundance: many
j_gene: TRBJ2-7
v_gene: TRBV20-1
CDR3nt: TGCAGTGCCAGGGACAGCCACTACGAGCAGTACTTC
CDR3aa: CSARDSHYEQYF

d_gene: NA
abundance: few
j_gene: TRBJ2-1
v_gene: TRBV7-9
CDR3nt: TGTGCCAGCACTACCGGGACTCACACCTACAATGAGCAGTTCTTC
CDR3aa: CASTTGTHTYNEQFF

d_gene: NA
abundance: many
j_gene: TRBJ2-3
v_gene: TRBV12-3/TRBV12-4
CDR3nt: TGTGCCAGCAGTCCCCCCCTAGCGAAGATACCAGATACGCAGTATTTT
CDR3aa: CASSPPLAKIPDTQYF

d_gene: NA
abundance: few
j_gene: TRBJ2-1
v_gene: TRBV6-1
CDR3nt: TGTGCCAGCAGCACGAGTATTGAGCAGTTCTTC
CDR3aa: CASSTSIEQFF

d_gene: TRBD2
abundance: NA
j_gene: TRBJ2-1
v_gene: TRBV5-1
CDR3nt: TGCGCCAGCAGCCTCAGGAGGACTAGCGGGCCGGACAATGAGCAGTTCTTC
CDR3aa: CASSLRRTSGPDNEQFF

d_gene: NA
abundance: NA
j_gene: TRBJ2-1
v_gene: TRBV7-3
CDR3nt: TGTGCCAGCAGCTTATTGGGACCGGGTGAGCAGTTCTTC
CDR3aa: CASSLLGPGEQFF

d_gene: NA
abundance: few
j_gene: TRBJ2-1
v_gene: TRBV5-1
CDR3nt: TGCGCCAGCAGCTTGGTTGCGGTACAGAACTACAATGAGCAGTTCTTC
CDR3aa: CASSLVAVQNYNEQFF

d_gene: NA
abundance: NA
j_gene: TRBJ2-7
v_gene: TRBV15
CDR3nt: TGTGCCACCAGCGGAGCAGGGGACTACGAGCAGTACTTC
CDR3aa: CATSGAGDYEQYF

d_gene: TRBD2
abundance: few
j_gene: TRBJ2-7
v_gene: TRBV5-1
CDR3nt: TGCGCCAGCATGGATAGCGGGGTCTCCTACGAGCAGTACTTC
CDR3aa: CASMDSGVSYEQYF

d_gene: NA
abundance: NA
j_gene: TRBJ2-3
v_gene: TRBV5-1
CDR3nt: TGCGCCAGCAGCAGTTCGGACTCCTTGTCGGCGGCGCAGTATTTT
CDR3aa: CASSSSDSLSAAQYF

d_gene: TRBD1
abundance: NA
j_gene: TRBJ2-1
v_gene: TRBV4-2
CDR3nt: TGTGCCAGCAGCCGAATTTATGGCGGGACAGGGGTTTTTGCTGAGCAGTTCTTC
CDR3aa: CASSRIYGGTGVFAEQFF

d_gene: NA
abundance: many
j_gene: TRBJ2-2
v_gene: TRBV20-1
CDR3nt: TGCAGTGCCACAAGTAAACCAAACACCGGGGAGCTGTTTTTT
CDR3aa: CSATSKPNTGELFF

d_gene: TRBD1
abundance: many
j_gene: TRBJ1-5
v_gene: TRBV20-1
CDR3nt: TGCAGTGCTAGACTCCAGGGGGATCAGCCCCAGCATTTT
CDR3aa: CSARLQGDQPQHF

d_gene: NA
abundance: NA
j_gene: TRBJ2-7
v_gene: TRBV12-3/TRBV12-4
CDR3nt: TGTGCCAGCAGTCAACGCGCCCCCGATCTAGCACGCCGGGTGTGGGAGCAGTACTTC
CDR3aa: CASSQRAPDLARRVWEQYF

d_gene: TRBD1
abundance: many
j_gene: TRBJ1-6
v_gene: TRBV10-1
CDR3nt: TGCGCCAGCAGCCGGACAGGGGTGTCACCCCTCCACTTT
CDR3aa: CASSRTGVSPLHF